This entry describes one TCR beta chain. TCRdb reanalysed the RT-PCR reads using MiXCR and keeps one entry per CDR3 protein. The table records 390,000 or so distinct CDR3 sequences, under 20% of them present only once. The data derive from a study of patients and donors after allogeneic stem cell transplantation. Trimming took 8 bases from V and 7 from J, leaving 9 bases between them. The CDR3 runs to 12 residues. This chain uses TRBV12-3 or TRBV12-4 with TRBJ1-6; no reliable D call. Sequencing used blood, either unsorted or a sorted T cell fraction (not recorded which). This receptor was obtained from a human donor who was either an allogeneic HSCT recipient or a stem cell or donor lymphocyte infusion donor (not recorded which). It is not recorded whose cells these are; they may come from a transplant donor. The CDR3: CASVGQNSPLHF. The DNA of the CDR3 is TGTGCCAGCGTTGGTCAAAATTCACCCCTCCACTTT.